This T cell receptor (beta chain) derives from a study of CD8 T cells in ankylosing spondylitis. Study-level points and caveats: Within peripheral blood, clones linked to disease were CD8+ and relatively rare. A TCR beta motif of roughly 8 highly homologous variants appeared characteristic of ankylosing spondylitis blood. Clones linked to disease were reported to show significant enrichment in matched ankylosing spondylitis synovial fluid.

Quantitative barcoded 5'-RACE was used to prepare TCR beta libraries. Each CDR3 protein is one row after TCRdb ran MiXCR on the 5' RACE reads. This table holds approximately 300,000 distinct CDR3 sequences, approximately 8.2% found once. About this clonotype itself: The antigen is unknown.

Germline V gene data show CDR1 as SGHRS and CDR2 as YFSETQ. J was trimmed by 1 base and V by 4 bases; bases with no gene match: 7. The CDR3 covers 16 residues. V gene TRBV5-1 combines with J gene TRBJ1-1; 10 bases align to TRBD1. This receptor was identified in a male donor with ankylosing spondylitis. The sample taken for sequencing was blood, either unsorted or a sorted T cell fraction (not recorded which). CDR3 nucleotide sequence: TGCGCCAGCAGCAAGGACAGGGGGTTCGAGAACACTGAAGCTTTCTTT. Translated, it gives CASSKDRGFENTEAFF.